These 25 T cell receptor beta chains came from one sample sequenced in a study of cytomegalovirus exposure and HLA in healthy donors. Vbeta (60) and Jbeta (13) primers were used in the PCR. This table comes from immunoSEQ multiplex PCR, and its TCRdb copy is limited to in-frame clones, with some not included. This table has some 200,000 clones, about three quarters appearing once. Sample: PBMCs. These receptors were obtained from a man aged 40-55 years in good health and CMV-seronegative.

The genes are TRBV13 and TRBJ2-3; no reliable D call. Trimming removed 5 bases at V and 0 bases at J, with 6 bases between. Germline CDR1 and CDR2: PRHDT and FYEKMQ (reference sequence). The length of the CDR3 is 13 residues. CDR3 protein: CASSRDSTDTQYF. In nucleotides, the CDR3 is TGTGCCAGCAGCCGCGATAGCACAGATACGCAGTATTTT.

The chain employs TRBV5-5 and TRBJ1-6, with 9 bases identical to TRBD1. CDR3 length: 16 residues. J lost 3 bases, V lost 3 bases, and 4 bases had no gene match. CDR1 SGHKS and CDR2 YYEKEE come from the germline V gene (reference sequence). The CDR3 region is CASSSRDRDYNSPLHF. For the CDR3, the DNA is TGTGCCAGCAGCTCCCGGGACAGGGACTATAATTCACCCCTCCACTTT.

The DNA for the CDR3 is TGTGCCAGCAGCTTAGAGGGGACTGGTGGCTACACCTTC. Its translation is CASSLEGTGGYTF. The chain carries TRBV7-9 and TRBJ1-2, with D possibly being TRBD1 (5 bases). Germline V gene sequence: CDR1 SEHNR, CDR2 FQNEAQ (reference sequence). This CDR3 is built from 13 residues. With 1 base removed from V and 7 bases from J, the gap between germline ends came to 10 bases. Supplemented by reference TRBV7-9 and TRBJ1-2, the full variable domain reads DTGVSQNPRHKITKRGQNVTFRCDPISEHNRLYWYRQTLGQGPEFLTYFQNEAQLEKSRLLSDRFSAERPKGSFSTLEIQRTEQGDSAMYLCASSLEGTGGYTFGSGTRLTVV.

The chain uses TRBV27 and TRBJ2-1, with D possibly matching TRBD2 (6 bases). The CDR3 extends over 15 amino acids. CDR1 and CDR2 from the germline V gene are MNHEY and SMNVEV (reference sequence). V shed 3 bases and J shed 2 bases, with 11 bases lying between them. CDR3 loop: CASSLEGGTYNEQFF. For the CDR3, the DNA is TGTGCCAGCAGTTTGGAGGGAGGCACCTACAATGAGCAGTTCTTC.

As DNA, the CDR3 is TGTGCCAGCAGCGTAGGAGCTCGCGGGATCAGCACAGATACGCAGTATTTT. Translating it yields CASSVGARGISTDTQYF. The genes are TRBV9 and TRBJ2-3; TRBD2 is a possible D gene (6 bases). V was clipped by 0 bases and J by 0 bases, with 14 bases between them. The CDR3 is made up of 17 amino acids. Germline V gene data show CDR1 as SGDLS and CDR2 as YYNGEE.

The V gene is TRBV19, the J gene TRBJ1-5; D may be TRBD1 (5 bases). The CDR3 is made up of 14 amino acids. Germline V gives CDR1 LNHDA, CDR2 SQIVND (reference sequence). Trimming shortened V by 7 bases and J by 4 bases, and 14 bases separated the two germline ends. Here the CDR3 reads CASNLAGHNQPQHF. CDR3 DNA: TGTGCCAGTAATTTGGCAGGACATAATCAGCCCCAGCATTTT.

The chain carries TRBV7-2 and TRBJ2-5; 12 nucleotides agree with TRBD2. The CDR3 covers 16 residues. The germline CDR1 and CDR2 sequences are SGHTA and FQGNSA. Trimming removed 1 base from V and 6 bases from J; junction bases left unmatched: 6. The CDR3 DNA follows: TGTGCCAGCAGCTTAGAGCTAGCGGGAGGGCCTAAGACCCAGTACTTC. This sequence encodes CASSLELAGGPKTQYF.

This rearrangement joins TRBV2 to TRBJ2-7; weak D call: TRBD2 (6 bases). Germline lookup yields CDR1 SNHLY and CDR2 FYNNEI. V lost 6 bases to trimming and J lost 2 bases, with 17 bases between them. There are 15 residues in the CDR3. CDR3 protein: CASSSFPGVTYEQYF. DNA for the CDR3: TGTGCCAGCAGCTCCTTTCCGGGAGTAACCTACGAGCAGTACTTC. Full variable domain (outside the CDR3, taken from reference TRBV2 and TRBJ2-7): EPEVTQTPSHQVTQMGQEVILRCVPISNHLYFYWYRQILGQKVEFLVSFYNNEISEKSEIFDDQFSVERPDGSNFTLKIRSTKLEDSAMYFCASSSFPGVTYEQYFGPGTRLTVT.

The chain carries TRBV19 and TRBJ1-2, with a tentative D call TRBD1 (5 bases). V was pared by 10 bases and J by 4 bases, with 16 bases between. CDR3 size: 13 residues. Germline V CDR1 and CDR2: LNHDA, SQIVND (reference sequence). CDR3 amino acids: CATSSGRGYGYTF. CDR3 DNA: TGTGCCACCTCATCAGGGCGCGGCTATGGCTACACCTTC.

The genes are TRBV1 and TRBJ1-1. TRBV1 represents a pseudogene. The CDR3 runs 13 residues. CDR3 DNA: TGCACCAGCAGCCAAGGGCTGCGGGGGAAAGCTTTCTTT. Its translation is CTSSQGLRGKAFF.

This chain links TRBV2 with TRBJ1-5; TRBD1 might be the D (6 bases). Looked up from germline, CDR1 is SNHLY and CDR2 is FYNNEI. The length of the CDR3 is 15 residues. V gave up 2 bases and J gave up 4 bases, with 12 bases separating them. The CDR3 is CASSESGQPNQPQHF. For the CDR3, the DNA is TGTGCCAGCAGTGAATCAGGACAGCCAAATCAGCCCCAGCATTTT.

The chain joins TRBV6-1 to TRBJ2-7; tentative D call: TRBD2 (6 bases). V was clipped by 6 bases and J by 5 bases, with 17 bases between them. CDR1 is MNHNS and CDR2 is SASEGT in the germline V gene. This CDR3 spans 14 amino acids. The CDR3 is CASRRGLEPHEQYF. In nucleotides, the CDR3 is TGTGCCAGCAGAAGGGGACTTGAGCCCCACGAGCAGTACTTC.

The chain employs TRBV5-6 and TRBJ1-1; D is possibly TRBD1 (5 bases). Between the trimmed V and J ends, which lost 4 bases and 4 bases, there was a span of 11 bases. CDR1 SGHDT and CDR2 YYEEEE come from the germline V gene. The CDR3 sequence is 13 residues long. For the CDR3, the DNA is TGTGCCAGCAGCCTGGGGGAGAGCACTGAAGCTTTCTTT. Translated, it gives CASSLGESTEAFF.

The genes are TRBV7-9 and TRBJ1-2; the D is unclear. The V gene lost 7 bases and the J gene lost 3 bases, with 15 bases spanning the gap. From germline, CDR1 is SEHNR and CDR2 FQNEAQ (reference sequence). The CDR3 contains 14 residues. The CDR3 sequence is CASTLSNSYYGYTF. The CDR3 DNA reads TGTGCCAGCACCCTTAGCAATAGCTACTATGGCTACACCTTC. Complete variable domain (other parts from reference TRBV7-9 and TRBJ1-2): DTGVSQNPRHKITKRGQNVTFRCDPISEHNRLYWYRQTLGQGPEFLTYFQNEAQLEKSRLLSDRFSAERPKGSFSTLEIQRTEQGDSAMYLCASTLSNSYYGYTFGSGTRLTVV.

This CDR3 is CASSSIQGDYQPQHF. DNA of the CDR3: TGTGCCAGCAGTAGCATCCAGGGGGATTATCAGCCCCAGCATTTT. The chain joins TRBV28 to TRBJ1-5, with 7 bases lining up with TRBD1. This CDR3 spans 15 amino acids. The trim removed 5 bases at V and 5 bases at J, leaving 9 bases unmatched. Germline CDR1 and CDR2: MDHEN and SYDVKM. The variable domain in full, with the rest retrieved from reference TRBV28 and TRBJ1-5, is DVKVTQSSRYLVKRTGEKVFLECVQDMDHENMFWYRQDPGLGLRLIYFSYDVKMKEKGDIPEGYSVSREKKERFSLILESASTNQTSMYLCASSSIQGDYQPQHFGDGTRLSIL.

The chain is built from TRBV2 and TRBJ2-5, with 13 bases identical to TRBD2. In germline, CDR1 is SNHLY, CDR2 FYNNEI. V shed 4 bases, J shed 5 bases, and the junction held 7 bases outside the gene matches. The length of the CDR3 is 16 residues. CDR3 loop: CASSVLAGGVRETQYF. In DNA form, the CDR3 reads TGTGCCAGCAGTGTACTAGCGGGAGGGGTCCGGGAGACCCAGTACTTC.

The J gene is TRBJ2-1, the V gene TRBV19, with a tentative D call TRBD2 (6 bases). CDR1 LNHDA and CDR2 SQIVND come from the germline V gene (reference sequence). The CDR3 is 15 residues long. V gave up 5 bases and J gave up 7 bases, with 18 bases separating them. DNA of the CDR3: TGTGCCAGTAGTGGGTTAGAGGGAGGAGGGAATGAGCAGTTCTTC. Residues: CASSGLEGGGNEQFF.

This chain links TRBV5-4 with TRBJ1-6; no definite D call. The CDR3 is made up of 16 amino acids. Germline CDR1 is SGHNT and CDR2 is YYREEE (reference sequence). Trimming shortened V by 0 bases and J by 6 bases, and 13 bases separated the two germline ends. The CDR3 here is CASSLEAQTPNSPLHF. Here the CDR3 DNA reads TGTGCCAGCAGCTTGGAAGCTCAGACTCCTAATTCACCCCTCCACTTT.

The rearrangement uses TRBV29-1 and TRBJ2-1; 7 bases are a match to TRBD2. Trimming cost V 0 bases and J 11 bases; bases outside gene matches: 10. The CDR3 covers 14 residues. Germline values: CDR1 SQVTM, CDR2 ANQGSEA. CDR3 in amino acids: CSVEDLPSTSKQFF. In DNA, the CDR3 is TGCAGCGTTGAAGATCTACCCTCGACTAGCAAGCAGTTCTTC.

The chain has TRBV29-1 and TRBJ2-5, with a tentative D call TRBD1 (6 bases). CDR3 size: 19 residues. Looked up from germline, CDR1 is SQVTM and CDR2 is ANQGSEA. V gave up 3 bases and J gave up 3 bases, with 29 bases separating them. As DNA, the CDR3 is TGCAGCGTTGATGGTAGAGGACAGACGACCGTTCCTGGGGAAGAGACCCAGTACTTC. Amino acids: CSVDGRGQTTVPGEETQYF.

This clone occurred a few times. A read error may account for a junction end that differs from germline. The chain joins TRBV7-9 to TRBJ2-3, with 7 bases fitting TRBD2. Germline CDR1 is SEHNR and CDR2 is FQNEAQ (reference sequence). The CDR3 has 16 amino acids. CDR3 nucleotides: TGTTCCAGCAGCCCAAGGCCTAGCGGAAGCACAGATACGCAGTATTTT. Amino acids: CSSSPRPSGSTDTQYF.

The chain combines TRBV7-2 with TRBJ1-4; D unclear. Trimming cost V 5 bases and J 11 bases, with 15 bases left between them. Germline V CDR1 and CDR2: SGHTA, FQGNSA. The CDR3 runs 13 residues. Here the CDR3 reads CASSPGSLAKLFF. The CDR3 DNA is TGTGCCAGCAGCCCGGGGTCGCTGGCCAAACTGTTTTTT.

The chain employs TRBV19 and TRBJ1-2; possible D gene TRBD1, 5 bases. Germline CDR1 LNHDA, CDR2 SQIVND (reference sequence). V was shortened by 5 bases and J by 6 bases, with 13 bases between the two germline ends. The CDR3 consists of 13 residues. The CDR3 here is CASSPRALDGYTF. In DNA, the CDR3 is TGTGCCAGTAGTCCCAGGGCGCTCGATGGCTACACCTTC.

The chain carries TRBV19 and TRBJ2-1; D might be TRBD2 (6 bases). Per germline, CDR1 LNHDA and CDR2 SQIVND (reference sequence). This CDR3 contains 17 residues. Trimming took off 4 bases at V and 4 bases at J, with 20 bases between the two ends. CDR3 DNA sequence: TGTGCCAGTAGTAAGTCTAGCGTCTTGCTACTTTACAATGAGCAGTTCTTC. Translation: CASSKSSVLLLYNEQFF.

As DNA, the CDR3 is TGTGCCAGCAGCTCTAACGACAATGAGCAGTTCTTC. Translating it yields CASSSNDNEQFF. The chain carries TRBV13 and TRBJ2-1; D remains ambiguous. The CDR3 covers 12 residues. V shed 4 bases and J shed 5 bases, with 6 bases lying between them. The germline V gene has CDR1 PRHDT and CDR2 FYEKMQ (reference sequence).